This entry lists 13 T cell receptor beta chains sequenced from one sample in a study of sequential checkpoint blockade in melanoma. Treatment meaning: randomized to nivolumab then ipilimumab (arm A) or the reverse (arm B). Assay used: immunoSEQ multiplex PCR; TCRdb lists only in-frame clones, some missing. The sample has about 10,000 clones, 20% to 25% seen once; the top ten hold 11% to 15%. Source: tumor tissue (inferred from file names), taken from a patient given nivolumab and ipilimumab in sequence. Receptors were obtained from a human donor with melanoma.

This clone came up many times. The chain has TRBV23-1 and TRBJ1-1, with TRBD1 matching 7 bases. TRBV23-1 is sorted into the ORF group, with uncertain function. There are 16 residues in the CDR3. V was clipped by 8 bases and J by 3 bases; unmatched bases: 15. The CDR3 reads CASGSVTGEGYTEAFF. CDR3 DNA: TGCGCCAGCGGTAGCGTTACAGGGGAAGGTTACACTGAAGCTTTCTTT.

The chain combines TRBV4-1 with TRBJ1-2, with 7 nucleotides matching TRBD1. The V gene's germline CDR1 is MGHRA and CDR2 YSYEKL. The CDR3 extends over 14 amino acids. J was trimmed by 8 bases and V by 4 bases; bases with no gene match: 10. This CDR3 reads CASSRAYRGLGYTF. The CDR3 nucleotides are TGCGCCAGCAGCCGAGCTTACAGGGGATTGGGCTACACCTTC.

The chain combines TRBV28 with TRBJ2-7, with D uncertain. The CDR3 loop spans 13 amino acids. CDR1 is MDHEN, CDR2 SYDVKM, per germline. The V end lost 10 bases, the J end lost 2 bases, and 15 bases lay between the germline ends. This CDR3 is CATYSGSTYEQYF. The CDR3 DNA is TGTGCCACGTACTCCGGGTCCACCTACGAGCAGTACTTC.

The chain recombines TRBV16 with TRBJ1-2, with a possible D match to TRBD1 (5 bases). V was pared by 3 bases and J by 5 bases, with 16 bases between. The germline V gene has CDR1 KGHSY and CDR2 FQNENV. This CDR3 has 15 amino acids. The CDR3, as DNA: TGTGCCAGCAGCCACCCCGGACCTGGGGGTTATGGCTACACCTTC. Encoded protein: CASSHPGPGGYGYTF.

In this sample, this clone turned up a few times. The rearrangement uses TRBV29-1 and TRBJ2-2; perhaps D is TRBD1 or TRBD2 (5 bases each). Trimming removed 4 bases from V and 0 bases from J, with 9 bases in between. This CDR3 is built from 14 residues. Germline V gene sequence: CDR1 SQVTM, CDR2 ANQGSEA. CDR3 sequence reads: CSVVQGANTGELFF. CDR3 bases: TGCAGCGTTGTCCAGGGAGCGAACACCGGGGAGCTGTTTTTT.

This clone is medium-sized in the sample. The V call is TRBV10-3, the J call TRBJ1-2; 7 bases are shared with TRBD1. V lost 2 bases and J lost 6; bases outside the gene matches: 18. CDR3 length: 18 amino acids. Germline V gene data show CDR1 as ENHRY and CDR2 as SYGVKD. The CDR3 DNA reads as TGTGCCATCAGTGAGGTAGGCTCTCGACAGGGCGCTAGGCATGGCTACACCTTC. Its translation: CAISEVGSRQGARHGYTF.

The CDR3 DNA is TGTGCCAGTAGTTTCCCAGGGAATGAGCAGTTCTTC. Its translation is CASSFPGNEQFF. This sequence joins TRBV19 and TRBJ2-1; maybe TRBD1 (5 bases). The length of the CDR3 is 12 residues. The germline gives CDR1 LNHDA, CDR2 SQIVND (reference sequence). Trimming took off 5 bases at V and 7 bases at J, with 9 bases between the two ends.

The sample holds many counts of this clone. The chain employs TRBV11-3 and TRBJ1-1, with D maybe TRBD1 (5 bases). V lost 2 bases and J lost 8, with 15 bases in between. The CDR3 is 14 amino acids. The V gene's germline CDR1 is SGHNT and CDR2 YENEEA. The CDR3 spells CASSLNWQGSEAFF. Written as DNA, the CDR3 is TGTGCCAGCAGCTTAAATTGGCAGGGAAGCGAAGCTTTCTTT.

This clone was counted between two and nine times. DNA of the CDR3: TGTGCCAGCAGCTTGGTCGGGGCTGGATCACCCCTCCACTTT. This translates into CASSLVGAGSPLHF. The V call is TRBV11-3, the J call TRBJ1-6; D is possibly TRBD1 (5 bases). CDR1 SGHNT and CDR2 YENEEA come from the germline V gene. Trimming cost V 3 bases and J 10 bases, with 13 bases left between them. This CDR3 is 14 amino acids long.

The rearrangement uses TRBV7-4 and TRBJ2-3, with 11 bases identical to TRBD2. V was clipped by 2 bases and J by 0 bases; unmatched bases: 10. CDR3 length equals 19 residues. The germline CDR1 and CDR2 sequences are SGHVT and SQSDAQ. The CDR3 protein is CASSLTGLAAFSSTDTQYF. The DNA of the CDR3 is TGTGCCAGCAGCTTAACGGGACTAGCGGCGTTCTCTAGCACAGATACGCAGTATTTT.

The sample holds one count of this clone. J is TRBJ1-2 and V is TRBV28, with TRBD1 matching over 8 bases. In germline, CDR1 is MDHEN, CDR2 SYDVKM. CDR3 length: 17 residues. J was trimmed by 4 bases and V by 3 bases; bases with no gene match: 13. This CDR3 reads CASSFKARAGGIYGYTF. CDR3 in DNA: TGTGCCAGCAGTTTTAAGGCTCGGGCAGGGGGCATCTATGGCTACACCTTC.

This clone was seen a few times. The chain combines TRBV2 with TRBJ1-4; TRBD1 matches at 9 bases. With V trimmed by 6 bases and J by 8 bases, 7 bases remained unmatched. Germline V gene sequence: CDR1 SNHLY, CDR2 FYNNEI. This CDR3 contains 14 residues. The DNA for the CDR3 is TGTGCCAGCAGCGTACAGGGGGCGTGGGAAAAACTGTTTTTT. Translating it yields CASSVQGAWEKLFF.

The chain couples TRBV9 to TRBJ1-2; weak D call: TRBD1 (5 bases). The V gene's germline CDR1 is SGDLS and CDR2 YYNGEE. Trimming stripped 5 bases from V and 4 bases from J, with 12 bases between. The CDR3 totals 13 residues. This CDR3 reads CASSWGVGYGYTF. CDR3 coding DNA: TGTGCCAGCAGTTGGGGGGTAGGCTATGGCTACACCTTC.